The rows below give T cell receptor beta chains drawn from one sample of a study of blood T cell repertoires in COVID-19. This table comes from immunoSEQ multiplex PCR, and its TCRdb copy is limited to in-frame clones, with some not included. The sample lists 430,000 or so clones; roughly 90% were seen once. Sequencing was performed on PBMCs or T cells enriched from blood (not recorded which). The receptors shown here come from a woman between 35 and 50 years old who had recovered from COVID-19. The conserved cysteine and the conserved F or W are not part of the CDR3 here. The D gene is left open where the match is weak. Expanded clones are given a class, and other clones once, few, many or no size at all.

J	size	D	V	CDR3
TRBJ1-2	.	.	TRBV11-2	ASSLRQNYGYT
TRBJ1-1	.	TRBD1	TRBV4-1	ASSLGSGGLNTEAF
TRBJ2-3	.	TRBD2	TRBV11-3	ASSPRLAGDTDTQY
TRBJ1-2	.	TRBD1	TRBV19	ASSTGTGSGYT
TRBJ2-2	.	TRBD2	TRBV5-4	ASSPGTSGSETGELF
TRBJ2-7	.	.	TRBV11-2	ASTQEGYEQY
TRBJ2-2	.	.	TRBV19	ASLPRPWGDTGELF
TRBJ1-1	.	.	TRBV9	ASSVSGRGNTEAF
TRBJ2-5	.	TRBD2	TRBV9	ASSLTSFSETQY
TRBJ1-1	.	.	TRBV19	ASSRPARGTEAF
TRBJ2-7	once	TRBD2	TRBV5-6	ASSLVLAGGPYEQY
TRBJ1-1	.	TRBD1	TRBV5-4	ASSNRDRVTEAF
TRBJ2-5	.	.	TRBV4-1	ASSQASFGQGMETQY
TRBJ1-1	.	.	TRBV29-1	SVDWGPEAF
TRBJ1-4	.	TRBD1	TRBV7-8	ASSSLTGRNEKLF
TRBJ2-7	.	.	TRBV2	ASRSAYYNEQY
TRBJ1-6	few	.	TRBV4-3	ASSQDGQGNSPLH
TRBJ2-3	.	.	TRBV14	ASSQRGGADTQY
TRBJ1-4	once	TRBD1	TRBV6-5	ASSYRTGANEKLF
TRBJ2-5	once	.	TRBV11-3	ASKGEETQY
TRBJ2-2	.	TRBD1	TRBV11-3	ASSPRQGRGELF
TRBJ1-4	.	.	TRBV5-8	ASSLYRKTTNEKLF
TRBJ2-1	.	TRBD1	TRBV30	AWRYPSQGTGLRDSYNEQF
TRBJ2-6	.	.	TRBV18	ASSPEGAVRANVLT
TRBJ2-7	.	.	TRBV9	ASSVGSGDEQY
TRBJ2-7	.	TRBD2	TRBV4-3	ASSQAVASGSAEQY
TRBJ1-6	.	.	TRBV21-1	ASSPTKGTGDNSPLH